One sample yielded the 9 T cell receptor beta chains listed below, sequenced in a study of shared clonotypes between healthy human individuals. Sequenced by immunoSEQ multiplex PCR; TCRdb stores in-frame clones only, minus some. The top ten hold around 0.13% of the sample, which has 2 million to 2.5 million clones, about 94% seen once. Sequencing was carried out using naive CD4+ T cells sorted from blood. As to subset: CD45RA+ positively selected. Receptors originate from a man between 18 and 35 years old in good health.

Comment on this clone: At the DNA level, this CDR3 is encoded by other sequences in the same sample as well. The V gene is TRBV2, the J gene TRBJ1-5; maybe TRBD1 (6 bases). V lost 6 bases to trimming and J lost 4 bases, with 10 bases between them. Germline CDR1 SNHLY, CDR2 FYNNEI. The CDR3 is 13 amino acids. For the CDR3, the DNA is TGTGCCAGCAGGACAGGAGGAAATCAGCCCCAGCATTTT. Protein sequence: CASRTGGNQPQHF.

DNA of the CDR3: TGCGCCAGCAGCCAAAGACAGGGGAGTTTCCTGAACACCGGGGAGCTGTTTTTT. Translating it yields CASSQRQGSFLNTGELFF. The chain carries TRBV4-1 and TRBJ2-2, with 8 bases lining up with TRBD1. The CDR3 loop spans 18 amino acids. In germline, CDR1 is MGHRA, CDR2 YSYEKL. With 2 bases clipped from V and 1 base from J, the junction kept 9 bases outside the gene matches.

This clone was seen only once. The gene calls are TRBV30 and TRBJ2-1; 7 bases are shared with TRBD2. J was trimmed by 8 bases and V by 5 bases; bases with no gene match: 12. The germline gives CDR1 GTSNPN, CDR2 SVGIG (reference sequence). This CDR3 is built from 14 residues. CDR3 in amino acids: CAWGAFSGLDEQFF. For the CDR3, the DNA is TGTGCCTGGGGGGCCTTTAGCGGGTTGGATGAGCAGTTCTTC. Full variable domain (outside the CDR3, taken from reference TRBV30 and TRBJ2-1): SQTIHQWPATLVQPVGSPLSLECTVEGTSNPNLYWYRQAAGRGLQLLFYSVGIGQISSEVPQNLSASRPQDRQFILSSKKLLLSDSGFYLCAWGAFSGLDEQFFGPGTRLTVL.

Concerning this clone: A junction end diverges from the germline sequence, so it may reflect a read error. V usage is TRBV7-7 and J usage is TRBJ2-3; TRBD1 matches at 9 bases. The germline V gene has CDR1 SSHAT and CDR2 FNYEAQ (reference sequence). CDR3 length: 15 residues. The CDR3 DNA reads TGTGCTAGCAGCCAAGGACAGGGGAAAACAGATACGCAGTATTTT. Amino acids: CASSQGQGKTDTQYF.

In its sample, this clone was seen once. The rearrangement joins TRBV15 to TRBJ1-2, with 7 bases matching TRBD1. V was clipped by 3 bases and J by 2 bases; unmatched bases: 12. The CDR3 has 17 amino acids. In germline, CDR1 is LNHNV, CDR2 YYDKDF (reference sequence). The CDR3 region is CATSSDRVMVPNYGYTF. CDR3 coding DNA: TGTGCCACCAGCAGCGACAGGGTCATGGTCCCCAACTATGGCTACACCTTC. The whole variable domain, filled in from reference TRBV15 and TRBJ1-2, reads DAMVIQNPRYQVTQFGKPVTLSCSQTLNHNVMYWYQQKSSQAPKLLFHYYDKDFNNEADTPDNFQSRRPNTSFCFLDIRSPGLGDTAMYLCATSSDRVMVPNYGYTFGSGTRLTVV.

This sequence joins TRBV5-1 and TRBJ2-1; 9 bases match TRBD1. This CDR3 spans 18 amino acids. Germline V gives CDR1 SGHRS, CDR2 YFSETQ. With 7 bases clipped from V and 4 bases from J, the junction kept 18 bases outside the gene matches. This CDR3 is CASSGQGRSGVKYNEQFF. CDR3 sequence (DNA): TGCGCCAGCTCGGGACAGGGCAGGAGCGGGGTTAAATACAATGAGCAGTTCTTC.

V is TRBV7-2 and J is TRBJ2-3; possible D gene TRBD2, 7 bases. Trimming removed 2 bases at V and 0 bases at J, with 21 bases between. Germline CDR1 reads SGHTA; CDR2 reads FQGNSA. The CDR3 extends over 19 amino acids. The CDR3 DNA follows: TGTGCCAGCAGCTTATCGGGGGGCTCCTTGGGAATTAGCACAGATACGCAGTATTTT. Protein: CASSLSGGSLGISTDTQYF.

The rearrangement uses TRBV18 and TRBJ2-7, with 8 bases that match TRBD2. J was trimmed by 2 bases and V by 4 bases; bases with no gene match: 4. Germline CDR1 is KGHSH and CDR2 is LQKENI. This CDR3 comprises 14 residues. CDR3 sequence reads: CASSRGSGTYEQYF. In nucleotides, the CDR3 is TGTGCCAGCTCACGGGGTAGCGGGACCTACGAGCAGTACTTC.

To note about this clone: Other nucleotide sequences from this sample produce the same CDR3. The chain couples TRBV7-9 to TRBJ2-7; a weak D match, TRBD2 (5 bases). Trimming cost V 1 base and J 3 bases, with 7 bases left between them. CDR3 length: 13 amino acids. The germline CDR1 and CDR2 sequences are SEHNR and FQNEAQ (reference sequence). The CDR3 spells CASSLGGNYEQYF. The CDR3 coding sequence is TGTGCCAGCAGCTTAGGAGGGAACTACGAGCAGTACTTC. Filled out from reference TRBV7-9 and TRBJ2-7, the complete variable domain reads DTGVSQNPRHKITKRGQNVTFRCDPISEHNRLYWYRQTLGQGPEFLTYFQNEAQLEKSRLLSDRFSAERPKGSFSTLEIQRTEQGDSAMYLCASSLGGNYEQYFGPGTRLTVT.